This T cell receptor beta chain was identified in a study of cytomegalovirus exposure and HLA in healthy donors. Findings and limits, study-wide: TRBV6-2, TRBV6-3 and other indistinguishable V segments were excluded.

The V gene lost 6 bases and the J gene lost 3 bases, with 9 bases spanning the gap. The CDR3 totals 13 residues. CDR1 is KGHSH, CDR2 LQKENI, per germline. Primers included in the PCR were 60 Vbeta and 13 Jbeta primers. Sequencing used immunoSEQ multiplex PCR; TCRdb keeps in-frame clones, though not all of them. The sample lists around 170,000 clones, less than 75% occurring once. About this clone: Its antigen is not known.

The chain couples TRBV18 to TRBJ1-3, with a possible D match to TRBD1 (5 bases). Sequences were obtained from PBMCs. This sequence originates from a girl between 5 and 17 years old in good health and CMV-seronegative. The DNA of the CDR3 is TGTGCCAGCTCCTTGACAGATGGAAACACCATATATTTT. It encodes CASSLTDGNTIYF.